The clone carrying this TCR beta chain showed up just once. Its antigen is currently unknown. Lymphocytes from graft epithelium and lamina propria were isolated. Using immunoSEQ multiplex PCR, the repertoire was profiled, and TCRdb retains in-frame clones only, with some absent. The sample has about 30,000 clones; more than 70% are singletons. This entry comes from a study of graft-versus-host responses after intestinal transplantation. Study context: Recipients had multivisceral, liver-intestinal, or isolated intestinal transplants. For around 3 years after anti-thymocyte globulin induction, all recipients took tacrolimus and steroids. Overall study findings and caveats: Some GvH clones appeared in ileal mucosa or blood before recipient bone marrow. Patients with graft-donor T cell macrochimerism had high graft-versus-host to host-versus-graft clonal ratios in allografts.

The CDR3 totals 13 residues. The V segment lost 6 bases and the J segment 7 bases; nucleotides outside the gene matches: 7. Germline V gives CDR1 SEHNR, CDR2 FQNEAQ (reference sequence). This chain connects TRBV7-9 to TRBJ2-7, with 9 bases lining up with TRBD1. This sample comprised ileum tissue, obtained 98 days after intestinal transplantation. The TCR was taken from a human patient who received an intestinal transplant, so some T cells may come from the graft donor. The CDR3 sequence is CASSWDRDLEQYF. As DNA, the CDR3 is TGTGCCAGCAGTTGGGACAGGGATTTGGAGCAGTACTTC.